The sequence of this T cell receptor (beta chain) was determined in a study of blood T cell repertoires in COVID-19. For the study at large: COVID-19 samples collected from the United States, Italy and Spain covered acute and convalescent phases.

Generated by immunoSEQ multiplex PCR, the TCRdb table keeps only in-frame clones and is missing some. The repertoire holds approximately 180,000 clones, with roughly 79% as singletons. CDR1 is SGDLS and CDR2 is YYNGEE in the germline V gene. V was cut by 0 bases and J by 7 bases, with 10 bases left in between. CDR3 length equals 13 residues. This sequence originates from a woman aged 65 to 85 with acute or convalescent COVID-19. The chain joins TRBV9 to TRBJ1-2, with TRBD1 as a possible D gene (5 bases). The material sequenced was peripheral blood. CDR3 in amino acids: CASSVEVRVGYTF. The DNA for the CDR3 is TGTGCCAGCAGCGTAGAAGTCAGGGTTGGCTACACCTTC.